A single sample gave rise to the 11 T cell receptor beta chains below, sequenced in a study of cytomegalovirus exposure and HLA in healthy donors. PCR involved 60 Vbeta and 13 Jbeta primers. The data were produced by immunoSEQ multiplex PCR, yet TCRdb's version contains in-frame clones alone and is incomplete. Of around 120,000 clones listed, 55% to 75% are singletons. Material for sequencing was PBMCs. The receptors originated from a woman aged 40 to 50 in good health and CMV-seropositive.

This chain uses TRBV6-1 with TRBJ1-5, with D tentatively TRBD1 (6 bases). V lost 3 bases, J lost 7 bases, and 16 bases lay in between. The CDR3 length is 15 residues. Germline CDR1 and CDR2: MNHNS and SASEGT. CDR3 loop: CASSEGQGEGQPQHF. The CDR3 DNA reads as TGTGCCAGCAGTGAGGGACAAGGGGAAGGCCAGCCCCAGCATTTT.

The chain uses TRBV19 and TRBJ2-3, with 8 bases matching TRBD1. Germline lookup yields CDR1 LNHDA and CDR2 SQIVND (reference sequence). After removal of 9 bases from V and 5 bases from J, the junction contained 10 bases not matched to a gene. The CDR3 sequence is 14 residues long. The CDR3 DNA reads TGTGCCAGCGGATACCGGGACAGGCAAGATACGCAGTATTTT. This sequence encodes CASGYRDRQDTQYF.

The chain is built from TRBV15 and TRBJ1-1; D gene ambiguous. CDR3 length: 14 amino acids. Germline CDR1 and CDR2: LNHNV and YYDKDF (reference sequence). The germline V and J ends were trimmed by 5 bases and 0 bases, with 10 bases remaining between them. The CDR3 DNA reads as TGTGCCACCAGCGAAGATCTAATGAACACTGAAGCTTTCTTT. Translated, it gives CATSEDLMNTEAFF.

The chain joins TRBV5-1 to TRBJ2-7, with 7 bases fitting TRBD2. Per the germline V gene, CDR1 is SGHRS and CDR2 is YFSETQ. This CDR3 contains 14 residues. V was pared by 4 bases and J by 7 bases, with 11 bases of the junction left unmatched. For the CDR3, the DNA is TGCGCCAGCAGCCAAACCCCCGGGGGGTGGGAGCAGTACTTC. It translates to CASSQTPGGWEQYF.

The chain couples TRBV27 to TRBJ2-1, with D hard to call. V lost 8 bases to trimming and J lost 9 bases, with 20 bases between them. Germline CDR1 MNHEY, CDR2 SMNVEV (reference sequence). The CDR3 is 14 residues long. The CDR3 DNA reads TGTGCCAGCGCTGCGGTCCTGGTCTTTGGTGAGCAGTTCTTC. It specifies CASAAVLVFGEQFF.

This clone was counted a few times. This sequence joins TRBV7-2 and TRBJ1-5; D remains unclear. The germline CDR1 and CDR2 sequences are SGHTA and FQGNSA. The V end lost 1 base, the J end lost 4 bases, and 11 bases lay between the germline ends. This CDR3 has 15 residues. In nucleotides, the CDR3 is TGTGCCAGCAGCTTAGAACCGCAACGGAATCAGCCCCAGCATTTT. Translation: CASSLEPQRNQPQHF.

The rearrangement joins TRBV6-5 to TRBJ1-5, with 8 bases identical to TRBD1. V lost 10 bases to trimming and J lost 2 bases; unmatched junction nucleotides: 7. Germline V gene lookup returns CDR1 MNHEY and CDR2 SVGAGI. This CDR3 contains 14 residues. The CDR3 here is CATQTTGGNQPQHF. The CDR3 DNA follows: TGTGCCACCCAGACGACAGGGGGCAATCAGCCCCAGCATTTT.

This chain connects TRBV19 to TRBJ1-4; D is undetermined. The germline CDR1 and CDR2 sequences are LNHDA and SQIVND (reference sequence). V dropped 6 bases and J dropped 0 bases, with 5 bases sitting between them. The CDR3 length is 13 residues. The chain's CDR3 is CASRPATNEKLFF. The DNA for the CDR3 is TGTGCCAGTAGACCGGCAACTAATGAAAAACTGTTTTTT.

The V gene is TRBV4-1, the J gene TRBJ2-7, with TRBD2 as a possible D gene (6 bases). CDR1 and CDR2 (germline): MGHRA, YSYEKL. CDR3 length: 16 residues. V lost 2 bases, J lost 2 bases, and 16 bases lay in between. The CDR3 protein is CASSQKMEGRAYEQYF. CDR3 nucleotide sequence: TGCGCCAGCAGCCAAAAAATGGAGGGCAGGGCCTACGAGCAGTACTTC.

J is TRBJ1-2 and V is TRBV7-2; TRBD1 matches at 9 bases. Germline V gene sequence: CDR1 SGHTA, CDR2 FQGNSA. V trimming: 5 bases; J trimming: 5 bases; junction bases outside the gene matches: 9. The CDR3 length is 15 residues. Here the CDR3 reads CASSKATDRGYGYTF. CDR3 bases: TGTGCCAGCAGCAAGGCCACAGACAGGGGGTATGGCTACACCTTC.

The chain combines TRBV2 with TRBJ2-2; D might be TRBD1 (6 bases). The CDR3 spans 14 residues. The V gene lost 6 bases and the J gene lost 6 bases, with 14 bases spanning the gap. Per the germline V gene, CDR1 is SNHLY and CDR2 is FYNNEI. The DNA for the CDR3 is TGTGCCAGCAGGGTCCAGGGGCTGCCCGGGGAGCTGTTTTTT. It translates to CASRVQGLPGELFF.